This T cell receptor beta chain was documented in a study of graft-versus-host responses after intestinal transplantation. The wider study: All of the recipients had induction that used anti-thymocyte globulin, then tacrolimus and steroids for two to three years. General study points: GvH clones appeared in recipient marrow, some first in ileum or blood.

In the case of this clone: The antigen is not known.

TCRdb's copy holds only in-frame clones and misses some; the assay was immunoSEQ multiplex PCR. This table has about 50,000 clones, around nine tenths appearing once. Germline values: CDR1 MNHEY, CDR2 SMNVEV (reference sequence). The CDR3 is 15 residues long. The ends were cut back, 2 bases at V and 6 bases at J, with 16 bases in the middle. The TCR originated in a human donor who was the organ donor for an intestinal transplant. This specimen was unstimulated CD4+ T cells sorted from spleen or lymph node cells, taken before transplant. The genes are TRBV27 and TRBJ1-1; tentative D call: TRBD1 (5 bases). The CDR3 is CASSLRWVGGAEAFF. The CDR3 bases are TGTGCCAGCAGTTTAAGATGGGTGGGGGGGGCTGAAGCTTTCTTT.